These 28 T cell receptor beta chains were all obtained from the same sample, sequenced in a study of T cell changes during pregnancy in multiple sclerosis. Method: immunoSEQ multiplex PCR; TCRdb's copy keeps in-frame clones and lacks some. The data contain 39,000 or so clones, about 90% of them singletons. This specimen consisted of CD8+ T cells from peripheral blood mononuclear cells, obtained in the first trimester of pregnancy. The receptors were sampled from a female donor with multiple sclerosis, enrolled in a pregnancy study.

The rearrangement links TRBV2 to TRBJ2-7, with 7 bases that match TRBD1. V lost 6 bases to trimming and J lost 3 bases; unmatched junction nucleotides: 5. CDR3 length: 13 residues. CDR1 and CDR2 from the germline V gene are SNHLY and FYNNEI. CDR3 region: CASSWDRHYEQYF. The CDR3 coding sequence is TGTGCCAGCAGCTGGGACAGACACTACGAGCAGTACTTC. Variable domain in full (rest from reference TRBV2 and TRBJ2-7): EPEVTQTPSHQVTQMGQEVILRCVPISNHLYFYWYRQILGQKVEFLVSFYNNEISEKSEIFDDQFSVERPDGSNFTLKIRSTKLEDSAMYFCASSWDRHYEQYFGPGTRLTVT.

The gene calls are TRBV2 and TRBJ1-1; 11 bases are a match to TRBD1. Germline values: CDR1 SNHLY, CDR2 FYNNEI. The CDR3 runs to 15 residues. After removal of 6 bases from V and 5 bases from J, the junction contained 8 bases not matched to a gene. The CDR3 here is CASRPVGQGGTEAFF. In DNA, the CDR3 is TGTGCCAGCAGACCCGTGGGACAGGGGGGAACTGAAGCTTTCTTT.

V gene TRBV18 combines with J gene TRBJ1-4; unclear D gene. The CDR3 loop spans 14 amino acids. In germline, CDR1 is KGHSH, CDR2 LQKENI. V dropped 3 bases and J dropped 0 bases, with 5 bases sitting between them. The CDR3 protein is CASSPGSTNEKLFF. For the CDR3, the DNA is TGTGCCAGCTCACCGGGCTCAACTAATGAAAAACTGTTTTTT.

The chain recombines TRBV4-1 with TRBJ2-7; TRBD2 matches 7 bases. The ends lost 0 bases at V and 4 bases at J; junction bases unmatched: 6. The germline V gene encodes CDR1 MGHRA and CDR2 YSYEKL. The CDR3 is made up of 15 amino acids. The CDR3 nucleotides are TGCGCCAGCAGCCAAGATGAAGCGGGGCAGTACGAGCAGTACTTC. Encoded protein: CASSQDEAGQYEQYF.

The genes are TRBV27 and TRBJ2-4; D unclear. Germline assignment: CDR1 MNHEY and CDR2 SMNVEV (reference sequence). V lost 6 bases and J lost 6, with 21 bases in between. The CDR3 totals 16 residues. In DNA form, the CDR3 reads TGTGCCAGCAGCCCCCTAATGGTCTATACCTTAAACATTCAGTACTTC. This translates into CASSPLMVYTLNIQYF.

The sample holds one count of this clone. The chain couples TRBV6-5 to TRBJ2-7; the match to TRBD1 covers 7 bases. Trimming at V came to 0 bases and at J to 7 bases, leaving 3 bases not matched to a gene. This CDR3 has 13 residues. Per germline, CDR1 MNHEY and CDR2 SVGAGI. CDR3 protein: CASSYSGGKEQYF. The CDR3 coding sequence is TGTGCCAGCAGTTACTCAGGGGGCAAGGAGCAGTACTTC.

J is TRBJ2-7 and V is TRBV7-8; D gene ambiguous. This CDR3 is built from 15 residues. V lost 5 bases and J 5 bases, leaving 19 bases between the germline ends. From germline, CDR1 is SGHVS and CDR2 FQNEAQ. As DNA, the CDR3 is TGTGCCAGCAGCCTATCCCCCGGGTTACGAAACGAGCAGTACTTC. This sequence encodes CASSLSPGLRNEQYF.

The V call is TRBV19, the J call TRBJ1-3; TRBD1 is a possible D gene (5 bases). V shed 4 bases and J shed 3 bases, with 13 bases lying between them. Germline assignment: CDR1 LNHDA and CDR2 SQIVND (reference sequence). The CDR3 consists of 15 residues. The CDR3 loop is CASSTRTRRGNTIYF. The CDR3 DNA is TGTGCCAGTAGTACGAGGACACGGCGTGGAAACACCATATATTTT. The variable domain in full, with the rest retrieved from reference TRBV19 and TRBJ1-3, is DGGITQSPKYLFRKEGQNVTLSCEQNLNHDAMYWYRQDPGQGLRLIYYSQIVNDFQKGDIAEGYSVSREKKESFPLTVTSAQKNPTAFYLCASSTRTRRGNTIYFGEGSWLTVV.

The J gene is TRBJ1-1, the V gene TRBV12-5; maybe TRBD1 (6 bases). V was shortened by 7 bases and J by 0 bases, with 12 bases between the two germline ends. Germline V gene data show CDR1 as LGHNT and CDR2 as FRNRAP. The CDR3 extends over 14 amino acids. CDR3 sequence: CASDPRGLNTEAFF. The CDR3 nucleotides are TGTGCTAGTGACCCGCGGGGGCTGAACACTGAAGCTTTCTTT. Supplemented by reference TRBV12-5 and TRBJ1-1, the full variable domain reads DARVTQTPRHKVTEMGQEVTMRCQPILGHNTVFWYRQTMMQGLELLAYFRNRAPLDDSGMPKDRFSAEMPDATLATLKIQPSEPRDSAVYFCASDPRGLNTEAFFGQGTRLTVV.

The CDR3 coding sequence is TGTGCCAGTAGTATCCTGACTAGCGGGGGAGAGACCCAGTACTTC. Its protein is CASSILTSGGETQYF. The chain carries TRBV19 and TRBJ2-5; the match to TRBD2 covers 12 bases. Germline CDR1 LNHDA, CDR2 SQIVND (reference sequence). The CDR3 covers 15 residues. The V and J ends lost 3 bases and 4 bases, in that order; junction bases with no gene match: 3.

In DNA form, the CDR3 reads TGCGCCAGCAGCCAAGAATCGGCAGCCTGGGAGGTAGATACGCAGTATTTT. This gives the protein CASSQESAAWEVDTQYF. J is TRBJ2-3 and V is TRBV4-1; perhaps TRBD2 as D (6 bases). V lost 0 bases, J lost 5 bases, and 18 bases lay in between. Germline V gene data show CDR1 as MGHRA and CDR2 as YSYEKL. The CDR3 has 17 amino acids.

V and J are TRBV21-1 and TRBJ2-3; the D call TRBD2 from the table was never checked on the DNA. TRBV21-1 is a pseudogene locus. This CDR3 has 16 residues. The CDR3 is CASSKGGGKRSDTQYF. CDR3 DNA: TGTGCCAGCAGCAAAGGCGGGGGTAAAAGGTCGGATACGCAGTATTTT.

A single count supports this clone. V is TRBV7-9 and J is TRBJ2-1; TRBD1 agrees at 9 bases. Trimming removed 4 bases from V and 3 bases from J; junction bases left unmatched: 7. The CDR3 is 16 residues long. Germline CDR1 reads SEHNR; CDR2 reads FQNEAQ (reference sequence). The CDR3 spells CASSYKAGQGYNEQFF. Written as DNA, the CDR3 is TGTGCCAGCAGCTACAAAGCGGGACAGGGCTACAATGAGCAGTTCTTC.

The DNA for the CDR3 is TGTGCCAGCAGCTTAGAACCTGTTAGCGGGGGCGACGAGCAGTACTTC. Translated: CASSLEPVSGGDEQYF. V and J are TRBV7-2 and TRBJ2-7, with TRBD2 matching 9 bases. Trimming cost V 1 base and J 5 bases; bases outside gene matches: 9. The CDR3 totals 16 residues. Germline V gene lookup returns CDR1 SGHTA and CDR2 FQGNSA.

This chain links TRBV2 with TRBJ1-4; 9 bases are a match to TRBD1. Trimming removed 6 bases from V and 6 bases from J; junction bases left unmatched: 5. Germline V gives CDR1 SNHLY, CDR2 FYNNEI. The CDR3 totals 14 residues. CDR3 loop: CASSPDRGDEKLFF. The DNA for the CDR3 is TGTGCCAGCAGCCCTGACAGGGGGGATGAAAAACTGTTTTTT.

The chain couples TRBV9 to TRBJ1-1; tentatively, D is TRBD1 (5 bases). From germline, CDR1 is SGDLS and CDR2 YYNGEE. V was clipped by 3 bases and J by 0 bases, with 12 bases between them. The CDR3 has 15 residues. This CDR3 is CASSAGGALNTEAFF. The CDR3 DNA reads TGTGCCAGCAGCGCCGGGGGAGCGTTGAACACTGAAGCTTTCTTT.

The chain uses TRBV10-1 and TRBJ2-3; 9 bases align to TRBD2. V lost 1 base, J lost 2 bases, and 4 bases stayed unmatched. CDR1 and CDR2 from the germline V gene are WNHNN and SYGVQD (reference sequence). CDR3 length: 16 amino acids. Written as DNA, the CDR3 is TGCGCCAGCAGTGAGTGGTCTAGCGGGACCACAGATACGCAGTATTTT. This encodes CASSEWSSGTTDTQYF.

The rearrangement uses TRBV7-9 and TRBJ1-1; D remains unclear. Per germline, CDR1 SEHNR and CDR2 FQNEAQ (reference sequence). The CDR3 consists of 14 residues. Trimming took 4 bases from V and 2 from J, leaving 11 bases between them. For the CDR3, the DNA is TGTGCCAGCAGCTCGACACCCTCTAACACTGAAGCTTTCTTT. Translating gives CASSSTPSNTEAFF.

V gene TRBV27 combines with J gene TRBJ2-7; 12 nucleotides line up with TRBD2. CDR3 size: 14 residues. Germline CDR1 reads MNHEY; CDR2 reads SMNVEV (reference sequence). The J segment lost 7 bases and the V segment lost 5 bases, leaving 6 bases of the junction unmatched. CDR3 amino acids: CASSRGLAGLEQYF. CDR3 nucleotide sequence: TGTGCCAGCAGTCGAGGACTAGCGGGACTTGAGCAGTACTTC.

The chain carries TRBV7-9 and TRBJ2-2, with a tentative D call TRBD2 (5 bases). Germline assignment: CDR1 SEHNR and CDR2 FQNEAQ (reference sequence). V lost 7 bases, J lost 5 bases, and 14 bases lay in between. The CDR3 extends over 14 amino acids. CDR3: CASTPSGRTGELFF. The CDR3 DNA reads TGTGCCAGCACCCCTTCGGGGAGAACCGGGGAGCTGTTTTTT. Supplemented by reference TRBV7-9 and TRBJ2-2, the full variable domain reads DTGVSQNPRHKITKRGQNVTFRCDPISEHNRLYWYRQTLGQGPEFLTYFQNEAQLEKSRLLSDRFSAERPKGSFSTLEIQRTEQGDSAMYLCASTPSGRTGELFFGEGSRLTVL.

This clone has just a few counts. One end of the junction is discordant with germline, which a read error may explain. The V gene is TRBV9, the J gene TRBJ2-1; 8 bases align to TRBD2. Germline V lookup: CDR1 SGDLS, CDR2 YYNGEE. The CDR3 sequence is 16 residues long. In nucleotides, the CDR3 is TGTGCCAGCAGCCCAACAGCGGGAGTCCCTTACAGTGAGCAGTTCTTC. It is translated as CASSPTAGVPYSEQFF.

This chain uses TRBV6-5 with TRBJ2-1; tentatively, D is TRBD2 (6 bases). Germline lookup yields CDR1 MNHEY and CDR2 SVGAGI. The CDR3 is 13 amino acids. The V and J ends lost 3 bases and 7 bases respectively, with 10 bases between them. The CDR3, as DNA: TGTGCCAGCAGTTATATCGGGGGTAATGAGCAGTTCTTC. It yields the protein CASSYIGGNEQFF.

For the CDR3, the DNA is TGTGCCAGCAGACCTCTTAGCACCGGGGAGCTGTTTTTT. It codes for CASRPLSTGELFF. V and J are TRBV13 and TRBJ2-2; no clear D gene. The V and J ends lost 6 bases and 4 bases respectively, with 9 bases between them. CDR1 is PRHDT and CDR2 is FYEKMQ in the germline V gene (reference sequence). The CDR3 is made up of 13 amino acids.

The chain employs TRBV5-8 and TRBJ2-3; the D is unclear. V gave up 4 bases and J gave up 2 bases, with 5 bases separating them. CDR1 SGHTS and CDR2 YDEGEE come from the germline V gene. This CDR3 contains 12 residues. The CDR3 DNA follows: TGTGCCAGCAGCCTACTCACAGATACGCAGTATTTT. This sequence encodes CASSLLTDTQYF.

V and J are TRBV2 and TRBJ2-1; 11 positions match TRBD2. From germline, CDR1 is SNHLY and CDR2 FYNNEI. The junction had 6 bases not matched to a gene; V was cut back by 7 bases and J by 10 bases. CDR3 size: 13 residues. The CDR3, as DNA: TGTGCCAGCAAACTAGCGGGGGCAGGGGAGCAGTTCTTC. Amino acids: CASKLAGAGEQFF.

The rearrangement links TRBV7-8 to TRBJ2-3; the D is unclear. The CDR3 consists of 15 residues. CDR1 is SGHVS, CDR2 FQNEAQ, per germline. V lost 1 base and J 2 bases, leaving 10 bases between the germline ends. CDR3 sequence reads: CASSLGGGLTDTQYF. CDR3 coding DNA: TGTGCCAGCAGCTTAGGAGGCGGTCTCACAGATACGCAGTATTTT. Combining the CDR3 with reference TRBV7-8 and TRBJ2-3 gives the whole variable domain GAGVSQSPRYKVAKRGQDVALRCDPISGHVSLFWYQQALGQGPEFLTYFQNEAQLDKSGLPSDRFFAERPEGSVSTLKIQRTQQEDSAVYLCASSLGGGLTDTQYFGPGTRLTVL.

The table lists this clone with a count of one. The J gene is TRBJ2-2, the V gene TRBV6-5; no clear D gene. The CDR3 length is 14 residues. Germline lookup yields CDR1 MNHEY and CDR2 SVGAGI. V dropped 2 bases and J dropped 5 bases, with 9 bases sitting between them. CDR3 sequence reads: CASSYTTPTGELFF. In DNA form, the CDR3 reads TGTGCCAGCAGTTACACCACACCGACCGGGGAGCTGTTTTTT.

The genes are TRBV27 and TRBJ1-5; 10 bases agree with TRBD1. Germline lookup yields CDR1 MNHEY and CDR2 SMNVEV (reference sequence). Unmatched junction bases numbered 11, after V lost 3 bases and J lost 12 bases. There are 15 residues in the CDR3. CDR3 protein: CASSLGTGALEVQHF. The DNA for the CDR3 is TGTGCCAGCAGTTTGGGGACAGGGGCCTTGGAGGTCCAGCATTTT.